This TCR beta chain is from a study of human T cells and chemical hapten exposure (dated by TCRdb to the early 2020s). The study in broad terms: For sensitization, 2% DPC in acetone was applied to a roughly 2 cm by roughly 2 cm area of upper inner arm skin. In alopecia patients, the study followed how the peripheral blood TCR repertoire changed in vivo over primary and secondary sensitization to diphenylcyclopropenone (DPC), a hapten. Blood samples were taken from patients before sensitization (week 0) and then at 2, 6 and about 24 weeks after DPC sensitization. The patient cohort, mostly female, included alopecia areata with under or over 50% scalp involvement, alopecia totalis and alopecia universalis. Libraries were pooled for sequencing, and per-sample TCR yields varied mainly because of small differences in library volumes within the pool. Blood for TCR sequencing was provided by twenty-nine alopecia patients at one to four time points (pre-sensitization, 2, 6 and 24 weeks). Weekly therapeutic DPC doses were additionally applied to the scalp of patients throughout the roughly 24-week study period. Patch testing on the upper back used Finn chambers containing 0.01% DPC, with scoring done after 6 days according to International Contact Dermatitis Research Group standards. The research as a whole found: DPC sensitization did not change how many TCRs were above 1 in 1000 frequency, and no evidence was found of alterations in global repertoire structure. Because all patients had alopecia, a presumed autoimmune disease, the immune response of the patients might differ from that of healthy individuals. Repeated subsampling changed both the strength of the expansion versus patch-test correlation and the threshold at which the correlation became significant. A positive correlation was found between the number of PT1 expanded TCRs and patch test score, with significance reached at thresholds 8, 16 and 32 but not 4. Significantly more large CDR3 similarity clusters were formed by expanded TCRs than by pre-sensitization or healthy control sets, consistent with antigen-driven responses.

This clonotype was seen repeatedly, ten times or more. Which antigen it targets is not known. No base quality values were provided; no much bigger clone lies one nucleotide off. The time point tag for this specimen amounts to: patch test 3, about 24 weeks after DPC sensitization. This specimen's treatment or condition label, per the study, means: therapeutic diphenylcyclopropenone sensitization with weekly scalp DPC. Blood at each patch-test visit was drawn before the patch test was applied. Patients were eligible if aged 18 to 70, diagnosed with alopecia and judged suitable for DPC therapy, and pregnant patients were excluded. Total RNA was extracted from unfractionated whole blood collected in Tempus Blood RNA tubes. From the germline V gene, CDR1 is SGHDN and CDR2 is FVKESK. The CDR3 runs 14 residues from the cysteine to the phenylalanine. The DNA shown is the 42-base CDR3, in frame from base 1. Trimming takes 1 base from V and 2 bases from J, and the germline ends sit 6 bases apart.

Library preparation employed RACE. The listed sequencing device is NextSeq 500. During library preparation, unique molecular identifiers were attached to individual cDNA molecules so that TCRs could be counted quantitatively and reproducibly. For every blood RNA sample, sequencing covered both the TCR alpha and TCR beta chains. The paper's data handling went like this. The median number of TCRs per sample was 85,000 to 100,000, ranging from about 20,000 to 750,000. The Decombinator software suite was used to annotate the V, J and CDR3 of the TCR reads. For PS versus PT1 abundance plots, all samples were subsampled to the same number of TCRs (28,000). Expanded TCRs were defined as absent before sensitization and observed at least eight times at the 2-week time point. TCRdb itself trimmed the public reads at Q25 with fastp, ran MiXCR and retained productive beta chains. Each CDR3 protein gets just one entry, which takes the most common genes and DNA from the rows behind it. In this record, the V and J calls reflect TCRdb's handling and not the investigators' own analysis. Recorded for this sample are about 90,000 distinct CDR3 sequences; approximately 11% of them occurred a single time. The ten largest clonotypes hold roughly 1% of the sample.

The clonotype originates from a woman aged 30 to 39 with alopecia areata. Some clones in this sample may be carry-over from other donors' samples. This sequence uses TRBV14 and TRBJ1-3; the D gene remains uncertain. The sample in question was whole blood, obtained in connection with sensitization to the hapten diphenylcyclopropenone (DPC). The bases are TGTGCCAGCAGCCAAGCCAGAGCTGGAAACACCATATATTTT. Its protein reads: CASSQARAGNTIYF.